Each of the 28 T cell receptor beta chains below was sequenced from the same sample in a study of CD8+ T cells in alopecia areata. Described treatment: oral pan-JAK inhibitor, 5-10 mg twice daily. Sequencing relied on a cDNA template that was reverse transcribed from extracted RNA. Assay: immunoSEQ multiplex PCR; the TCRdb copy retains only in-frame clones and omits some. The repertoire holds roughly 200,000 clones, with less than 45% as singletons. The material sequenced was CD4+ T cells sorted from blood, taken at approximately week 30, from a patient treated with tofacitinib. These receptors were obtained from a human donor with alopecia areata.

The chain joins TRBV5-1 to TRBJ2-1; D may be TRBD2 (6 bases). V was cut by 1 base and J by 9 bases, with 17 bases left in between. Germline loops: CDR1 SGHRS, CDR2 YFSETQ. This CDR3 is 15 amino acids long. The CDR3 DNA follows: TGCGCCAGCAGCTTGATTAGCCGGAAGGAGGGTGAGCAGTTCTTC. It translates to CASSLISRKEGEQFF.

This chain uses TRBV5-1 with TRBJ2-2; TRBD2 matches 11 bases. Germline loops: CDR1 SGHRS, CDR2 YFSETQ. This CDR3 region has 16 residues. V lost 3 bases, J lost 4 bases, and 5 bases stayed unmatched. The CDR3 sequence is CASSYTSGSGTGELFF. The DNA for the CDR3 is TGCGCCAGCAGCTACACTAGCGGGAGTGGCACCGGGGAGCTGTTTTTT.

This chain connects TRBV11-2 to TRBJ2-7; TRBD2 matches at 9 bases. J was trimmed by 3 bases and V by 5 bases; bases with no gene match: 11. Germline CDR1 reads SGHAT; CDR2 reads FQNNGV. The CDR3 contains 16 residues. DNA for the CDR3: TGTGCCAGCAGCCTGACATCTGGTAGCGGGAGCTACGAGCAGTACTTC. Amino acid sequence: CASSLTSGSGSYEQYF.

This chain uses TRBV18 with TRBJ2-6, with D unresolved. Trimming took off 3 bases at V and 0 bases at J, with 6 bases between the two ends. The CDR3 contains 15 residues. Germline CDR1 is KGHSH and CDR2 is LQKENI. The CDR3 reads CASSPVPSGANVLTF. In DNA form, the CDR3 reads TGTGCCAGCTCACCGGTCCCCTCTGGGGCCAACGTCCTGACTTTC.

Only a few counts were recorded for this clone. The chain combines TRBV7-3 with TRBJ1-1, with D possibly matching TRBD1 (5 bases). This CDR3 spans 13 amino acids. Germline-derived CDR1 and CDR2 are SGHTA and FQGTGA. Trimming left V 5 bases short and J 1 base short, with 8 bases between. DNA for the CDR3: TGTGCCAGCAGCACGACAGCGAACACTGAAGCTTTCTTT. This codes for CASSTTANTEAFF. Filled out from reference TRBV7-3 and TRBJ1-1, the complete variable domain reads GAGVSQTPSNKVTEKGKYVELRCDPISGHTALYWYRQSLGQGPEFLIYFQGTGAADDSGLPNDRFFAVRPEGSVSTLKIQRTERGDSAVYLCASSTTANTEAFFGQGTRLTVV.

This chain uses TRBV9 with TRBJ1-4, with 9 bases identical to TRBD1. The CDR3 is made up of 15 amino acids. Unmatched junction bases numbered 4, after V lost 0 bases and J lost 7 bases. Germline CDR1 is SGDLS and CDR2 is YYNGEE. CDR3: CASSVASGQGEKLFF. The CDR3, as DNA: TGTGCCAGCAGCGTAGCGTCGGGACAGGGTGAAAAACTGTTTTTT.

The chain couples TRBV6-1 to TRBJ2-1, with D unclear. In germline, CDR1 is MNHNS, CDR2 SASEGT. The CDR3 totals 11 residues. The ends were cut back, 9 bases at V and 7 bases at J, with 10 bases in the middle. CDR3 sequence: CASALVNEQFF. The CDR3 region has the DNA TGTGCCAGTGCCCTCGTGAATGAGCAGTTCTTC.

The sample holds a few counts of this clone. CDR3 residues: CASSPRGRGPQPQHF. The CDR3 nucleotides read TGTGCCAGCAGTCCCAGGGGCAGGGGACCTCAGCCCCAGCATTTT. The chain couples TRBV13 to TRBJ1-5; D possibly corresponds to TRBD1 (6 bases). This CDR3 comprises 15 residues. V was pared by 6 bases and J by 6 bases, with 18 bases between. CDR1 is PRHDT, CDR2 FYEKMQ, per germline (reference sequence).

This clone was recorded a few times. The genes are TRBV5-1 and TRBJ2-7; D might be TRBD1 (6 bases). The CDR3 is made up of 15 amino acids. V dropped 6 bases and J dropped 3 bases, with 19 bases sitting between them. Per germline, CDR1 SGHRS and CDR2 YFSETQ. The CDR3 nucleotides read TGCGCCAGCAACCTAGGGGCGCAGGGGAGCTACGAGCAGTACTTC. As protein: CASNLGAQGSYEQYF.

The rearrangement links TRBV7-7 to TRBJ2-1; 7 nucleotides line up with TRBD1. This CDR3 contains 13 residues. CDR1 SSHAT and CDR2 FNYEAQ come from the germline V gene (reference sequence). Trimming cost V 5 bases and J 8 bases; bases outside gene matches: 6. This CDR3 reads CASSLTGIDEQFF. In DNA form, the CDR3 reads TGTGCCAGCAGCCTGACAGGGATCGATGAGCAGTTCTTC.

The CDR3 loop reads CAWSRDRNEKLFF. The CDR3 nucleotides read TGTGCCTGGAGTCGGGACAGAAATGAAAAACTGTTTTTT. The chain recombines TRBV30 with TRBJ1-4; 7 nucleotides match TRBD1. The CDR3 is 13 residues long. From germline, CDR1 is GTSNPN and CDR2 SVGIG (reference sequence). V lost 2 bases to trimming and J lost 5 bases; unmatched junction nucleotides: 2. The variable domain in full, completed from reference TRBV30 and TRBJ1-4, reads SQTIHQWPATLVQPVGSPLSLECTVEGTSNPNLYWYRQAAGRGLQLLFYSVGIGQISSEVPQNLSASRPQDRQFILSSKKLLLSDSGFYLCAWSRDRNEKLFFGSGTQLSVL.

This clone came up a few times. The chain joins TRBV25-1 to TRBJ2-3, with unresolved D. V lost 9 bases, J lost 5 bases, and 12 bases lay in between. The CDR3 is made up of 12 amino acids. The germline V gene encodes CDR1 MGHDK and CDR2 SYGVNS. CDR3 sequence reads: CARCETGDTQYF. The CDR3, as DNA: TGTGCCAGGTGTGAGACTGGAGATACGCAGTATTTT.

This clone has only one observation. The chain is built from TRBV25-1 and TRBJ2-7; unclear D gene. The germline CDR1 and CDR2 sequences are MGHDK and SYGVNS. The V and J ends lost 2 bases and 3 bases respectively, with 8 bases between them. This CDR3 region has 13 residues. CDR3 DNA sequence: TGTGCCAGCAGTGAAGCGTACTACTACGAGCAGTACTTC. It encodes CASSEAYYYEQYF.

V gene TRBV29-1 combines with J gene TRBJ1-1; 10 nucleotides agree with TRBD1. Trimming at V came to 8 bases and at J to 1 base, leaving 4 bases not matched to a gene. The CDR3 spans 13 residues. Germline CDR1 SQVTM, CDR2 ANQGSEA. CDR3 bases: TGCAGCACCCGACAGGGGGCGAACACTGAAGCTTTCTTT. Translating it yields CSTRQGANTEAFF. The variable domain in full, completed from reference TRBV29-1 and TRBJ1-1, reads SAVISQKPSRDICQRGTSLTIQCQVDSQVTMMFWYRQQPGQSLTLIATANQGSEATYESGFVIDKFPISRPNLTFSTLTVSNMSPEDSSIYLCSTRQGANTEAFFGQGTRLTVV.

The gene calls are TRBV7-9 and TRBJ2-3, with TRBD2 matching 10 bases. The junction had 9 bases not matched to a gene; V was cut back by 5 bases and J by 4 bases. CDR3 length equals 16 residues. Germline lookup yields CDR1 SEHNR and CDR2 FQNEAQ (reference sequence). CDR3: CASSPRSGGAADTQYF. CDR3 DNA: TGTGCCAGCAGCCCCAGGAGCGGGGGGGCGGCAGATACGCAGTATTTT. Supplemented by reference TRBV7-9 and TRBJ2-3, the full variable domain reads DTGVSQNPRHKITKRGQNVTFRCDPISEHNRLYWYRQTLGQGPEFLTYFQNEAQLEKSRLLSDRFSAERPKGSFSTLEIQRTEQGDSAMYLCASSPRSGGAADTQYFGPGTRLTVL.

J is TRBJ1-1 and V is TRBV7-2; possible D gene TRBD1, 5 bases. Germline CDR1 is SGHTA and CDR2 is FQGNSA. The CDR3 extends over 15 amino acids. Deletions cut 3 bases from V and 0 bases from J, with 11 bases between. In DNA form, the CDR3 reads TGTGCCAGCAGCTTTGGTGCACAGGTGAACACTGAAGCTTTCTTT. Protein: CASSFGAQVNTEAFF.

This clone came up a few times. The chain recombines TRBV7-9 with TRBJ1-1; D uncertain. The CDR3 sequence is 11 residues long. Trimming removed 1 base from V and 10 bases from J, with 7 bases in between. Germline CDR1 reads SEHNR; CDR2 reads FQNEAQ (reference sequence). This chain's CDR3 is CASSLDGVAFF. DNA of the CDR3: TGTGCCAGCAGCTTAGACGGAGTAGCTTTCTTT.

This chain's CDR3 is CAFSRDTEAFF. DNA for the CDR3: TGTGCCTTCTCCAGGGACACTGAAGCTTTCTTT. The chain joins TRBV30 to TRBJ1-1, with D maybe TRBD1 (5 bases). Between the trimmed V and J ends, which lost 7 bases and 3 bases, there was a span of 9 bases. Germline CDR1 reads GTSNPN; CDR2 reads SVGIG (reference sequence). CDR3 length: 11 amino acids.

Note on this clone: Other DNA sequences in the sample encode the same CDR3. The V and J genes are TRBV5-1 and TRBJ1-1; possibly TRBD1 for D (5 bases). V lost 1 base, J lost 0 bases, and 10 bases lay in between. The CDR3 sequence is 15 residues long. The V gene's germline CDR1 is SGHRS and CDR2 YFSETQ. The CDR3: CASSLSGQLNTEAFF. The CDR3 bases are TGCGCCAGCAGCTTGTCCGGACAACTGAACACTGAAGCTTTCTTT.

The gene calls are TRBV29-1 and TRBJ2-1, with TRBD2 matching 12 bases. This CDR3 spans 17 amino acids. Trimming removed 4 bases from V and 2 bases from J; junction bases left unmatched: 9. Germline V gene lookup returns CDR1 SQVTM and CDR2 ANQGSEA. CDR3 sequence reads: CSVVKLAGGPTYNEQFF. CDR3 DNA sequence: TGCAGCGTTGTGAAGCTAGCGGGAGGGCCTACCTACAATGAGCAGTTCTTC.

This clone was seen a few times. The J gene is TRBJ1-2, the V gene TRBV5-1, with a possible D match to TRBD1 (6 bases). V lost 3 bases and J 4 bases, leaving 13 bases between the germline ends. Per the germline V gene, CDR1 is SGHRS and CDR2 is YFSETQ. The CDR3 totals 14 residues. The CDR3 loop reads CASSSLTGSYGYTF. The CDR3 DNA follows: TGCGCCAGCAGCTCACTAACAGGGAGCTATGGCTACACCTTC.

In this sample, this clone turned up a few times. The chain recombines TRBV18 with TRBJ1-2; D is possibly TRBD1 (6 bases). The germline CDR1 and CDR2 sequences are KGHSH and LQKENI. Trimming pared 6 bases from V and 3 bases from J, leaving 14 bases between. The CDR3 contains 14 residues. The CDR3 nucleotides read TGTGCCAGCTCCCCCGCGGGGGCGGACTATGGCTACACCTTC. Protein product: CASSPAGADYGYTF.

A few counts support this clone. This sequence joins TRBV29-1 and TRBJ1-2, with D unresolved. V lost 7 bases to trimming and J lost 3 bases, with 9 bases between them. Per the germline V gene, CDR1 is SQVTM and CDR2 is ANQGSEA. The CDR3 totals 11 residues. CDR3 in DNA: TGCAGCGCCGACGGCTACTATGGCTACACCTTC. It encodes CSADGYYGYTF.

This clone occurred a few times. CDR3 residues: CASRPGLAGNTGELFF. The DNA for the CDR3 is TGTGCCAGCAGACCCGGACTAGCGGGAAACACCGGGGAGCTGTTTTTT. The V and J genes are TRBV11-2 and TRBJ2-2; 12 bases fit TRBD2. This CDR3 comprises 16 residues. The V gene end was trimmed by 6 bases and the J gene end by 2 bases; junction bases not matched to a gene: 4. CDR1 SGHAT and CDR2 FQNNGV come from the germline V gene.

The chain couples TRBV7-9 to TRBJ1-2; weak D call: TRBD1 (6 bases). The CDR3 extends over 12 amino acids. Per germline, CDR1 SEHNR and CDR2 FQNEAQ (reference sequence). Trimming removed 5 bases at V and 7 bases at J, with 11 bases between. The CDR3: CASSHLQGGYTF. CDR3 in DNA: TGTGCCAGCAGCCACTTACAGGGTGGCTACACCTTC.

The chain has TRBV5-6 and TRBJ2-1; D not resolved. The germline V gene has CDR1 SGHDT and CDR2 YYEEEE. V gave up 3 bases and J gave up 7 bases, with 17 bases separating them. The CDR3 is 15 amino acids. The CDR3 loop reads CASSSQGPLGNEQFF. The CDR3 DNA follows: TGTGCCAGCAGCTCCCAAGGGCCCCTTGGAAATGAGCAGTTCTTC.

DNA for the CDR3: TGCAGCGTGCAGATGGGAGGCAATCAGCCCCAGCATTTT. It is translated as CSVQMGGNQPQHF. This chain joins TRBV29-1 and TRBJ1-5; D gene ambiguous. CDR1 is SQVTM, CDR2 ANQGSEA, per germline. The V gene lost 6 bases and the J gene lost 2 bases, with 11 bases spanning the gap. The CDR3 spans 13 residues.

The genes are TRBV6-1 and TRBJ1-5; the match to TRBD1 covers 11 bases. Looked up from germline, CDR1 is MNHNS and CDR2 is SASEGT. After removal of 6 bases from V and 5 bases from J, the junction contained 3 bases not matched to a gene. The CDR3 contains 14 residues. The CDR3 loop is CASRRTGGDQPQHF. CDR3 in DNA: TGTGCCAGCAGAAGGACAGGGGGCGATCAGCCCCAGCATTTT.